The clone carrying this T cell receptor beta chain was observed a handful of times. The antigen is undetermined. The study drew donors from healthy Caucasian individuals in Russia aged about 6 to 95. This sample is part of a study of blood T cells in healthy people across ages. The study's findings and limits: A strong correlation between TCR beta diversity and naive T cell percentage was seen. Comparison with aged donors showed that long-lived donors had more naive CD4+ cells and higher diversity.

V lost 0 bases and J 12 bases, leaving 21 bases between the germline ends. The CDR3 totals 16 residues. Germline CDR1 KGHSH, CDR2 LQKENI. Primed by a sample-barcoded 5' primer and a J-beta primer mix, a second PCR proceeded for 7 to 11 cycles. A template-switch adaptor that had 12 random nucleotides put a tag on each cDNA molecule. TCRdb re-called the 5' RACE reads with MiXCR, one entry per CDR3 protein. The sample shows 710,000 or so distinct CDR3 sequences, 20% to 25% of them seen only once. The sequenced sample consisted of blood. The receptor was isolated from a man between 70 and 80 years old in good health. The V call is TRBV18, the J call TRBJ2-1, with a weak D call TRBD2 (7 bases). This CDR3 is CASSPPRDPRGGVQFF. DNA of the CDR3: TGTGCCAGCTCACCACCTCGGGACCCTAGGGGGGGTGTGCAGTTCTTC.